This entry features one TCR beta chain sequence. This sample is part of a study of cytomegalovirus exposure and HLA in healthy donors. This CDR3 has 13 residues. Germline assignment: CDR1 SGHAT and CDR2 FQNNGV. The junction had 4 bases not matched to a gene; V was cut back by 7 bases and J by 7 bases. This PCR relied on a set of 60 Vbeta primers and 13 Jbeta primers. The protocol was immunoSEQ multiplex PCR, while the TCRdb copy is restricted to in-frame clones and leaves out a portion. The data contain about 160,000 clones, roughly two thirds of them singletons. The TCR sequence derives from a woman younger than 45 in good health and CMV-seronegative. The rearrangement uses TRBV11-2 and TRBJ1-4, with 9 bases identical to TRBD1. The sample taken for sequencing was PBMCs. The CDR3 protein is CASKTGGSEKLFF. CDR3 bases: TGTGCCAGCAAGACAGGGGGATCTGAAAAACTGTTTTTT.